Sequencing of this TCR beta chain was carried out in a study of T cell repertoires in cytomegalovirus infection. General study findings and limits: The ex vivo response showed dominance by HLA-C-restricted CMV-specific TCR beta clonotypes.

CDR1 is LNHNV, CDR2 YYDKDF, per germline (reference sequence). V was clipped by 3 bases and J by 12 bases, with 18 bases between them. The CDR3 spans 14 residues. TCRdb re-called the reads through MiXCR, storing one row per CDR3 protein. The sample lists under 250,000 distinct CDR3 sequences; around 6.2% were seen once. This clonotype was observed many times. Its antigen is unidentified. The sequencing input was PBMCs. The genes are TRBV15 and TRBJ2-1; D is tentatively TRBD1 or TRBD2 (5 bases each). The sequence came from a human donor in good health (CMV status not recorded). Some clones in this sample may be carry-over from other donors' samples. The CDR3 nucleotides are TGTGCCACCAGCAGGAGCCGCTCCCGGGACCCGCAGTTCTTC. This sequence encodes CATSRSRSRDPQFF.